This TCR beta chain was retrieved from a study of T-cell reconstitution after alpha-beta-depleted transplantation in children listed by TCRdb under 2016. General notes on the study: Using TCR repertoire profiling, the study quantitatively followed how T-cell immune reconstitution unfolded in children after TCRalphabeta/CD19-depleted allogeneic hematopoietic cell transplantation.

General study outcomes and caveats: About two months after transplant, the apparently early recovery of alphabetaT-cell counts reportedly depended on just several hundred clones that had expanded rapidly and came from non-depleted graft cells. Over the following months the frequencies of hyperexpanded clones went down, and after one year T-cell counts and TCRbeta diversity were mostly credited to newly produced T cells. The high TCRbeta diversity at day 60 in some patients was ascribed to recipient T cells and intrathymic progenitors that had survived conditioning.

The treatment or condition label corresponds to: allogeneic hematopoietic cell transplantation with graft depleted of TCRalphabeta T cells and CD19 B cells. The transplant recipients were children given TCRalphabeta/CD19-depleted allogeneic hematopoietic cell grafts. V is pruned by 0 bases and J by 9 bases, leaving 11 bases of the junction without a gene match. CDR1 DFQATT and CDR2 SNEGSKA are derived from the germline V gene (reference sequence). The CDR3 goes from the cysteine to the phenylalanine over 16 residues. The retained sequence is limited to the CDR3, 48 bases, with the frame set at the first base. Library preparation used PCR. Sequencing used an Illumina HiSeq 2500. Molecular barcoding was employed in the preparation of TCR libraries, with unique molecular identifiers being used to normalize TCRbeta repertoire quantification. The raw public data were reprocessed by TCRdb itself: fastp quality trimming at Q25, MiXCR clonotype calling, in-frame beta chains only. A single entry per CDR3 protein holds the most common genes and DNA from its merged rows. The sample table lists approximately 630,000 distinct CDR3 sequences, roughly 13% of them with a count of one. The ten top clones hold roughly 0.84% of the sample.

This clonotype was seen many times. The specificity of this receptor is unknown. No much larger clone is present one base from it, and per-base qualities are unavailable. The clonotype comes from a girl aged 2 to 9 with congenital amegakaryocytic thrombocytopenia, due to receive a stem cell transplant. The input for sequencing was PBMCs, taken before TCRalphabeta/CD19-depleted stem cell transplant. The sequence is built from TRBV20-1 and TRBJ2-1; TRBD2 fits 10 bases in the junction. For the CDR3, the sequence is CSARDSELAGWSEQFF. The DNA sequence is given as TGCAGTGCTAGAGATTCGGAACTAGCGGGGTGGAGTGAGCAGTTCTTC.